This T cell receptor beta chain was found in a study of radiotherapy plus CTLA-4 blockade in lung cancer. Those patients who had chemo-refractory metastatic non-small-cell lung cancer were given focal radiation along with CTLA-4 blockade through ipilimumab. The assay was immunoSEQ multiplex PCR, and TCRdb's table has in-frame clones only and misses some. The profile shows 50,000 to 85,000 clones, approximately 82% of them singletons. The germline V gene has CDR1 SGDLS and CDR2 YYNGEE. The CDR3 contains 17 residues. Germline trimming cut 4 bases from V and 1 base from J; bases unmatched to any gene: 10.

The J gene is TRBJ2-2, the V gene TRBV9; 7 positions agree with TRBD2. This TCR was sampled from a human donor with non-small cell lung cancer who had a partial response to radiotherapy plus ipilimumab. This sample comprised peripheral blood, obtained from a patient treated with radiotherapy plus ipilimumab. The CDR3: CASSWTGGGMNTGELFF. In nucleotides, the CDR3 is TGTGCCAGCAGCTGGACCGGGGGAGGGATGAACACCGGGGAGCTGTTTTTT.